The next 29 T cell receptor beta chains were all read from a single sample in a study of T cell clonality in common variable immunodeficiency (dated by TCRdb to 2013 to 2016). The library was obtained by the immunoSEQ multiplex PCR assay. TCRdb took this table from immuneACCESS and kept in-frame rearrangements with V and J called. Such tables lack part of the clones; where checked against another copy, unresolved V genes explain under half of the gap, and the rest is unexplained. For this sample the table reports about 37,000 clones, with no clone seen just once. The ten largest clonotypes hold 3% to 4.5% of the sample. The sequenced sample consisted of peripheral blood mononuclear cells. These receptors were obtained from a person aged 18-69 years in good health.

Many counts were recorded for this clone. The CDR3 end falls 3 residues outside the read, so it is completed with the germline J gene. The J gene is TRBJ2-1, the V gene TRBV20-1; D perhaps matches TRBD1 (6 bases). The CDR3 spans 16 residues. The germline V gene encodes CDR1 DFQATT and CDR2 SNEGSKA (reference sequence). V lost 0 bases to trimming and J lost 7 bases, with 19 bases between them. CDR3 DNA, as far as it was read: TGCAGTGCTAGAGATCCGGCGGCAGGGGAGTATAATGAG. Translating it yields CSARDPAAGEYNE. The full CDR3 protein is CSARDPAAGEYNEQFF.

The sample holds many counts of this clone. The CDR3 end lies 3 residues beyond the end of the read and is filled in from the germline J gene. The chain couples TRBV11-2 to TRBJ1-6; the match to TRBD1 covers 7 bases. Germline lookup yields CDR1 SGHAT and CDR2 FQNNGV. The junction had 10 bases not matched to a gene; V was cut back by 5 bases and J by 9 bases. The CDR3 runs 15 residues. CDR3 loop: CASSRRAGGLSPLHF. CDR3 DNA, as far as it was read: TGTGCCAGCAGCCGACGGGCAGGGGGTCTTTCACCC.

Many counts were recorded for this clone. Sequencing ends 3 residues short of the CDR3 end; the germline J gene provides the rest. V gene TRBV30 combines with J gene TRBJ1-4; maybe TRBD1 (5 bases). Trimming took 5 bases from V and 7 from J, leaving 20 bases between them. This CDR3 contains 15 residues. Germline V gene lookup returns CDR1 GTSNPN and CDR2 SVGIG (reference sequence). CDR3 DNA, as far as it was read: TGTGCCTGGGATGGTCCGCAGGGTATAGGTGAAAAA. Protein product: CAWDGPQGIGEK. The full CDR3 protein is CAWDGPQGIGEKLFF.

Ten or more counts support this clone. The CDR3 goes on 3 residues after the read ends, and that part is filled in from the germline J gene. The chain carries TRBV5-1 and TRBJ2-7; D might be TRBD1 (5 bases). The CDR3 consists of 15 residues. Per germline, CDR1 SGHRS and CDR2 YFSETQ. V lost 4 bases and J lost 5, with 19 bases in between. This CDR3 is CASSIGQGAWDEQYF. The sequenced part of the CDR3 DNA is TGCGCCAGCAGCATTGGCCAAGGGGCTTGGGACGAG.

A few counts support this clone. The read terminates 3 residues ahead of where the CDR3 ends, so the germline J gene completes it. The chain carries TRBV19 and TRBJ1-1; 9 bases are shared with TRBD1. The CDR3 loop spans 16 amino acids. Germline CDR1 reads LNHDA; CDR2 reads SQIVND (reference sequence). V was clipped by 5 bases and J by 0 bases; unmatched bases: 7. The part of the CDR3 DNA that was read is TGTGCCAGTAGTCCCTGGACAGGGGTCCTGAACACTGAA. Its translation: CASSPWTGVLNTE. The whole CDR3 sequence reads CASSPWTGVLNTEAFF.

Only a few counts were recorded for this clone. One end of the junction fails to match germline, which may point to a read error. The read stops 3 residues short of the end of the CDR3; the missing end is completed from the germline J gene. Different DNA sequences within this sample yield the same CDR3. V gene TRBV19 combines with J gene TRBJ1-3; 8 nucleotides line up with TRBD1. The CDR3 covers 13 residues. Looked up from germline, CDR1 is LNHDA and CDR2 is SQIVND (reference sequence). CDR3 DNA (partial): TGTGCCAGCAAGGACAGGGTCGGGAACACA. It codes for CASKDRVGNT. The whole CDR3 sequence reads CASKDRVGNTIYF.

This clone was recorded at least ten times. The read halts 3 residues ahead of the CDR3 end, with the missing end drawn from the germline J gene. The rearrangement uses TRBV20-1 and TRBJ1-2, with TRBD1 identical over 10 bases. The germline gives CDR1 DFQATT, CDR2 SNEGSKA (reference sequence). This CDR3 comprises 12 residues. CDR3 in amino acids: CSARTGGRGYTF. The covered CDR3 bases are TGCAGTGCTAGGACAGGGGGCCGAGGC.

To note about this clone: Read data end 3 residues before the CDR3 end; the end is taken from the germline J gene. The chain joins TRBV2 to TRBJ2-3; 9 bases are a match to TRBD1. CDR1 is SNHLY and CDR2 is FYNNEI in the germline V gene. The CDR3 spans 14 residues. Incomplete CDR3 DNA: TGTGCCAGCTGGACAGGGGAAAGCAATCAGCCG. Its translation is CASWTGESNQP. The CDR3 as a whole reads CASWTGESNQPQYF.

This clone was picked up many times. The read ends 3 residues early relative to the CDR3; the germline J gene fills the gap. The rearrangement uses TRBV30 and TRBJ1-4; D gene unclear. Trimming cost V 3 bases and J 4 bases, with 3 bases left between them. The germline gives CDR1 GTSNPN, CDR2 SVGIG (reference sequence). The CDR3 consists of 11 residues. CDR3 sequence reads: CAWSHNEKLFF. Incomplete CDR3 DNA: TGTGCCTGGAGCCATAATGAAAAA. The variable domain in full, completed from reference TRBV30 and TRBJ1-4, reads SQTIHQWPATLVQPVGSPLSLECTVEGTSNPNLYWYRQAAGRGLQLLFYSVGIGQISSEVPQNLSASRPQDRQFILSSKKLLLSDSGFYLCAWSHNEKLFFGSGTQLSVL.

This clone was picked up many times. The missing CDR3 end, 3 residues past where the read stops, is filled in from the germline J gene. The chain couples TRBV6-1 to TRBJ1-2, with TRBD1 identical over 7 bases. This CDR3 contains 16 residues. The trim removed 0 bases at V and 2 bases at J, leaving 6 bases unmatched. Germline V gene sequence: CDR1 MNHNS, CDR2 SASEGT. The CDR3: CASSEAVGGFNYGYTF. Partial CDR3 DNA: TGTGCCAGCAGTGAAGCGGTAGGGGGCTTCAACTATGGC.

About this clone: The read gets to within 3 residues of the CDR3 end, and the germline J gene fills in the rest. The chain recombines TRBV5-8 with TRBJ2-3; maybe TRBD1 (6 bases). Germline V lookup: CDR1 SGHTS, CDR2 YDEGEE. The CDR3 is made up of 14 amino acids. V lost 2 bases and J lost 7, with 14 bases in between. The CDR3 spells CASSLGGKGNTQYF. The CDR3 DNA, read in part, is TGTGCCAGCAGCTTAGGGGGTAAAGGAAATACG.

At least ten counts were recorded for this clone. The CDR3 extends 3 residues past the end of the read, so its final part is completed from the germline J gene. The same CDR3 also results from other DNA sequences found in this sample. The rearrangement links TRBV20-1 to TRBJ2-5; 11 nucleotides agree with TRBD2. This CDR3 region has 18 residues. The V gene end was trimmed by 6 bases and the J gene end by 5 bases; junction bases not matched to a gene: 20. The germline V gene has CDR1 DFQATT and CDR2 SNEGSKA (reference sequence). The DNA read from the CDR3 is TGCAGTGCAAGGAGGACCACTAGCGGGAGAGGTTTGGGGGAGACC. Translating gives CSARRTTSGRGLGET. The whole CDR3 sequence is CSARRTTSGRGLGETQYF.

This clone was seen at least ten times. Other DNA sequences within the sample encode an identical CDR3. The covered CDR3 bases are TGTGCCTGGAGTGCCCTGGGGACAGGTGGTGGAAACACC. It codes for CAWSALGTGGGNT. The complete CDR3 protein is CAWSALGTGGGNTIYF. The chain carries TRBV30 and TRBJ1-3; 8 bases map to TRBD1. The DNA ends 3 residues before the CDR3 does, and the rest of the CDR3 is filled in from the germline J gene. V trimming: 1 base; J trimming: 3 bases; junction bases outside the gene matches: 8. Germline loops: CDR1 GTSNPN, CDR2 SVGIG (reference sequence). The length of the CDR3 is 16 residues.

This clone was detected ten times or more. The DNA read from the CDR3 is TGTGCCAGCTCCCCCGGGACTATCGACTACGAG. It encodes CASSPGTIDYE. The whole CDR3 protein is CASSPGTIDYEQYF. The J gene is TRBJ2-7, the V gene TRBV27, with 7 positions matching TRBD2. The CDR3 end falls 3 residues outside the read, so it is completed with the germline J gene. J gave up 3 bases and V 8 bases, and 10 bases lay outside the gene matches. The CDR3 has 14 amino acids. Germline V gene data show CDR1 as MNHEY and CDR2 as SMNVEV (reference sequence).

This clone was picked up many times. The CDR3 sequence is CASSSYRGDTQYF. Incomplete CDR3 DNA: TGTGCCAGCAGCTCCTACAGGGGAGATACG. V and J are TRBV7-9 and TRBJ2-3; TRBD1 aligns across 7 bases. The read ends 3 residues shy of where the CDR3 ends; the end is completed using the germline J gene. Germline CDR1 reads SEHNR; CDR2 reads FQNEAQ (reference sequence). This CDR3 has 13 amino acids. V was clipped by 4 bases and J by 5 bases; unmatched bases: 3.

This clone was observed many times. The DNA read from the CDR3 is TGTGCCAGCAGCTTAGGTGGGGCAAATCAGCCC. It codes for CASSLGGANQP. The whole CDR3 sequence is CASSLGGANQPQHF. The V gene is TRBV7-2, the J gene TRBJ1-5; tentatively, D is TRBD1 (5 bases). The read terminates 3 residues before the CDR3 end, so the remaining end is supplied by the germline J gene. This CDR3 spans 14 amino acids. The V end was cut by 1 base, the J end by 4 bases, with 8 bases between. The V gene's germline CDR1 is SGHTA and CDR2 FQGNSA.

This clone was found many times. The DNA read from the CDR3 is TGTGCCAGCTCACCACGGGCGGGAGACGGGGAGACC. Its translation is CASSPRAGDGET. The entire CDR3 protein reads CASSPRAGDGETQYF. This chain uses TRBV18 with TRBJ2-5, with TRBD2 matching 7 bases. The CDR3 end falls 3 residues outside the read, so it is completed with the germline J gene. This CDR3 contains 15 residues. With 1 base clipped from V and 5 bases from J, the junction kept 7 bases outside the gene matches. Germline CDR1 KGHSH, CDR2 LQKENI. Filled out from reference TRBV18 and TRBJ2-5, the complete variable domain reads NAGVMQNPRHLVRRRGQEARLRCSPMKGHSHVYWYRQLPEEGLKFMVYLQKENIIDESGMPKERFSAEFPKEGPSILRIQQVVRGDSAAYFCASSPRAGDGETQYFGPGTRLLVL.

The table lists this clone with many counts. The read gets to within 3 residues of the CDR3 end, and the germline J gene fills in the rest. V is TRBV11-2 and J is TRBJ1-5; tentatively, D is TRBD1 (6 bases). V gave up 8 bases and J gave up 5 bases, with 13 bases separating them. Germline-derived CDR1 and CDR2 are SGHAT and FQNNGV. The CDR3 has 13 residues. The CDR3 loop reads CASLGQSYQPQHF. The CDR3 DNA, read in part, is TGTGCCAGCCTCGGACAGTCTTATCAGCCC. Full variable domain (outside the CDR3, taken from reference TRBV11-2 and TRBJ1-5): EAGVAQSPRYKIIEKRQSVAFWCNPISGHATLYWYQQILGQGPKLLIQFQNNGVVDDSQLPKDRFSAERLKGVDSTLKIQPAKLEDSAVYLCASLGQSYQPQHFGDGTRLSIL.

The CDR3 bases that were read are TGTGCCAGCTCACCAGAGACAGGGAACACTGAA. Translation gives CASSPETGNTE. The entire CDR3 sequence reads CASSPETGNTEAFF. The chain uses TRBV18 and TRBJ1-1, with D possibly matching TRBD1 (6 bases). The observed sequence ends 3 residues before the CDR3 terminus, with the missing tail filled in from the germline J gene. This CDR3 spans 14 amino acids. Per the germline V gene, CDR1 is KGHSH and CDR2 is LQKENI. V was trimmed by 2 bases and J by 1 base, leaving 8 bases between them. The full variable domain, completed using reference TRBV18 and TRBJ1-1, is NAGVMQNPRHLVRRRGQEARLRCSPMKGHSHVYWYRQLPEEGLKFMVYLQKENIIDESGMPKERFSAEFPKEGPSILRIQQVVRGDSAAYFCASSPETGNTEAFFGQGTRLTVV.

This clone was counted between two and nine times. The sequenced CDR3 bases are TGTGCCAGCTCTCACCTCACTAGCGGAAGCTCCTACAATGAG. It encodes CASSHLTSGSSYNE. Given in full, the CDR3 is CASSHLTSGSSYNEQFF. This chain links TRBV18 with TRBJ2-1; 8 bases agree with TRBD2. Coverage ceases 3 residues before the CDR3 finishes, and the germline J gene fills in the end. Germline V lookup: CDR1 KGHSH, CDR2 LQKENI. Unmatched junction bases numbered 10, after V lost 6 bases and J lost 0 bases. There are 17 residues in the CDR3. Combining the CDR3 with reference TRBV18 and TRBJ2-1 gives the whole variable domain NAGVMQNPRHLVRRRGQEARLRCSPMKGHSHVYWYRQLPEEGLKFMVYLQKENIIDESGMPKERFSAEFPKEGPSILRIQQVVRGDSAAYFCASSHLTSGSSYNEQFFGPGTRLTVL.

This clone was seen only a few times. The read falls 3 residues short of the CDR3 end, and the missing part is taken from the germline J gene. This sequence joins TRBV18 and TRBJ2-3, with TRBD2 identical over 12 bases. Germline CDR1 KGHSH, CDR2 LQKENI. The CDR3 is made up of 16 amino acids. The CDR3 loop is CASSPLGLAGKETQYF. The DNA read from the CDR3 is TGTGCCAGCTCACCCCTCGGACTAGCGGGAAAAGAGACG.

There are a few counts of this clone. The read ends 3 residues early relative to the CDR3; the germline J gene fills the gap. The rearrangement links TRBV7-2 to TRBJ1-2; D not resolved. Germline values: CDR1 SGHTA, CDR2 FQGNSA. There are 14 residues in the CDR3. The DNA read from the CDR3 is TGTGCCAGCAGCTTATTGAGCGCGTACAATGAC. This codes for CASSLLSAYND. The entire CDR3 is CASSLLSAYNDYTF.

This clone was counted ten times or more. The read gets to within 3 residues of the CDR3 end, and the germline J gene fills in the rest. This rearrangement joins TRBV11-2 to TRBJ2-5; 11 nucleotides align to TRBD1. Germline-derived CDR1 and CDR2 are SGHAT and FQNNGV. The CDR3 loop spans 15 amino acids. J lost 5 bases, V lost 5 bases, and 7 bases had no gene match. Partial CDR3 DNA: TGTGCCAGCAGCAGAGGACAGGGGGCGCGGGAGACC. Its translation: CASSRGQGARET. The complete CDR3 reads CASSRGQGARETQYF.

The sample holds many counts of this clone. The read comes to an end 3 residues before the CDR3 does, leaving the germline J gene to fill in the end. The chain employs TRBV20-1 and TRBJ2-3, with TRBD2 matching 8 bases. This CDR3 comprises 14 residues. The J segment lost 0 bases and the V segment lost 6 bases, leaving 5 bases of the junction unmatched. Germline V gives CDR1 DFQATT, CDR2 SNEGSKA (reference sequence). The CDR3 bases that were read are TGCAGTGCCCCCCAGCGGGGGAGCACAGATACG. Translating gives CSAPQRGSTDT. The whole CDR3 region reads CSAPQRGSTDTQYF.

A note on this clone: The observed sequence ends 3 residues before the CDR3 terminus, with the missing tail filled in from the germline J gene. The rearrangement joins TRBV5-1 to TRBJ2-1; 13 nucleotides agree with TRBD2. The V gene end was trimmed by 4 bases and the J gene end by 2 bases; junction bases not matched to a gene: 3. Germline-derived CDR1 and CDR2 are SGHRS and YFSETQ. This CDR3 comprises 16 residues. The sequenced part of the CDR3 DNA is TGCGCCAGCAGCCCGGGGACTAGCGGGGCCTACAATGAG. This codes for CASSPGTSGAYNE. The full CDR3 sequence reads CASSPGTSGAYNEQFF.

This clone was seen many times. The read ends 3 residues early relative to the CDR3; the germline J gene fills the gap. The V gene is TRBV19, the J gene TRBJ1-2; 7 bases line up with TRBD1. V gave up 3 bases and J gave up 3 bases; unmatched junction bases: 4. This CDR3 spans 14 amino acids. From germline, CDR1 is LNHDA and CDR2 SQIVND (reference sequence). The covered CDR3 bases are TGTGCCAGTAGTATGGCCGGGACAGACTATGGC. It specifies CASSMAGTDYG. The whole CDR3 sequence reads CASSMAGTDYGYTF.

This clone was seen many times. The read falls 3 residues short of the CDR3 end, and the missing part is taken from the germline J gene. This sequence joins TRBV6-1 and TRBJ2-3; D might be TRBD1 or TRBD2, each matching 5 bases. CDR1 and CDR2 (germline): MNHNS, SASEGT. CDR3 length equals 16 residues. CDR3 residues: CASSERGLGAWETQYF. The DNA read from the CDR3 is TGTGCCAGCAGTGAACGCGGTCTAGGGGCGTGGGAGACG.

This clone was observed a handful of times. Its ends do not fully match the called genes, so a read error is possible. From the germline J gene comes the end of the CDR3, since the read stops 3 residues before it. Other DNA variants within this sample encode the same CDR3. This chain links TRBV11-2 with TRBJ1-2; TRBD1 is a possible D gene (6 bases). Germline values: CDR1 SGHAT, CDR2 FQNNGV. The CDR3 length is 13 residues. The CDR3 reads CASSQNRDYGYTF. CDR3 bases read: TGTGCCAGCAGCCAAAACAGGGACTATGGA.

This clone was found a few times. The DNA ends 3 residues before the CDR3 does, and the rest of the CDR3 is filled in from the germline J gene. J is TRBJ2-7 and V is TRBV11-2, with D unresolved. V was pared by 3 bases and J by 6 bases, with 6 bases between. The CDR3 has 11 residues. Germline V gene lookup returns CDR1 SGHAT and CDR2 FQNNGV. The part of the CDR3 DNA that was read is TGTGCCAGCAGCTTTCATGTCGAG. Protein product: CASSFHVE. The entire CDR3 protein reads CASSFHVEQYF.